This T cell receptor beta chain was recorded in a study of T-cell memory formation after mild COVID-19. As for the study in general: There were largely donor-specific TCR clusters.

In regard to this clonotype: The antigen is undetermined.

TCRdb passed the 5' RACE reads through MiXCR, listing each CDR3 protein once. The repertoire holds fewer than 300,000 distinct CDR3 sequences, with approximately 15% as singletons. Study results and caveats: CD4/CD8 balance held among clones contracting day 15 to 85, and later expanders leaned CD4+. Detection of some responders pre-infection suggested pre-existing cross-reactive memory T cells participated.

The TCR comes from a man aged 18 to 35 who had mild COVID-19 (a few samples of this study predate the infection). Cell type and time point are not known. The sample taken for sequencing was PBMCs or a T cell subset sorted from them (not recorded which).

CDR3 loop: CASSLGEGEAFF. In nucleotides, the CDR3 is TGTGCCAGCAGCTTAGGGGAGGGGGAAGCTTTCTTT. V usage is TRBV5-4 and J usage is TRBJ1-1; possible D gene TRBD1, 5 bases. Germline V gene sequence: CDR1 SGHNT, CDR2 YYREEE (reference sequence). The CDR3 sequence is 12 residues long. Trimming pared 2 bases from V and 8 bases from J, leaving 10 bases between.